This TCR beta chain stems from a study of blood T cells in healthy people across ages. A sample-barcoded 5' primer and a J-beta primer mix were used in a second PCR of roughly 7 to 11 cycles. TCRdb independently ran MiXCR on the 5' RACE reads; one entry per CDR3 protein. The profile shows 600,000 to 1,000,000 distinct CDR3 sequences, 20% to 25% of them singletons. The study's findings and limits: Age brought a roughly linear fall in TCR beta diversity measured per million T cells. Higher diversity and more naive CD4+ cells were features of long-lived donors, compared to aged donors.

Germline CDR1 reads KGHSH; CDR2 reads LQKENI. CDR3 length: 16 residues. The ends were cut back, 6 bases at V and 1 base at J, with 18 bases in the middle. This clonotype was seen a handful of times. Antigen unknown. These data were likewise used in another study, on T cells of mothers and their children. In that study: When mothers and children were related, their normalized repertoire overlap, which was always slightly higher, did not differ significantly from that of unrelated pairs. The analysis detected no persistent microchimeric T cell clones.

The chain recombines TRBV18 with TRBJ2-5, with a possible D match to TRBD2 (7 bases). The material sequenced was blood. This receptor was identified in a boy younger than 18 in good health. The CDR3 is CASSPQGLAAQETQYF. For the CDR3, the DNA is TGTGCCAGCTCGCCCCAGGGGCTAGCGGCCCAAGAGACCCAGTACTTC.